This T cell receptor (beta chain) came from a study of cytomegalovirus exposure and HLA in healthy donors. About this clone itself: What it recognizes is unknown.

General study findings and limits: Researchers reported in a later analysis that a missense DCLRE1C variant was tied to TCR beta V- and J-gene trimming. The study labeled around 160 TCR beta chains cytomegalovirus-associated. Despite most TCR sequences being rare, some public TCRs occurred in many donors.

The primer mix had 60 Vbeta and 13 Jbeta primers. TCRdb keeps only in-frame clones here, not all; method: immunoSEQ multiplex PCR. Of fewer than 250,000 clones listed, 75% to 85% were seen once; the top ten hold 13% to 15%. The ends lost 7 bases at V and 8 bases at J; junction bases unmatched: 5. Germline CDR1 and CDR2: MNHEY and SMNVEV (reference sequence). CDR3 length: 13 amino acids. Donors in the study were healthy people who gave bone marrow. The clonotype comes from a woman aged 30 to 39 in good health and CMV-seropositive. The sample taken for sequencing was PBMCs. The chain combines TRBV27 with TRBJ2-1, with TRBD2 matching 10 bases. The CDR3 here is CASKGLALDEQFF. As DNA, the CDR3 is TGTGCCAGCAAGGGACTAGCGTTAGATGAGCAGTTCTTC.